This entry features one T cell receptor beta chain sequence. A multiplex PCR was run with 60 Vbeta primers and 13 Jbeta primers. The method was immunoSEQ multiplex PCR; TCRdb's version includes in-frame clones alone and lacks a portion of them. The sample consists of 110,000 to 150,000 clones, 76% of them appearing once. The CDR3 consists of 16 residues. Trimming took off 1 base at V and 5 bases at J, with 15 bases between the two ends. Germline V gene data show CDR1 as LNHDA and CDR2 as SQIVND (reference sequence). The record originates from a study of cytomegalovirus exposure and HLA in healthy donors. Study overall: There were 117 million unique TCR beta sequences, drawn from roughly 200 million T cells, in an earlier analysis.

What was sequenced was PBMCs. This sequence joins TRBV19 and TRBJ2-1, with D tentatively TRBD2 (7 bases). The sequence derives from a woman aged 40 to 55 in good health and CMV-seronegative. CDR3 region: CASSIGERGANNEQFF. DNA of the CDR3: TGTGCCAGTAGTATAGGGGAACGGGGGGCCAACAATGAGCAGTTCTTC.